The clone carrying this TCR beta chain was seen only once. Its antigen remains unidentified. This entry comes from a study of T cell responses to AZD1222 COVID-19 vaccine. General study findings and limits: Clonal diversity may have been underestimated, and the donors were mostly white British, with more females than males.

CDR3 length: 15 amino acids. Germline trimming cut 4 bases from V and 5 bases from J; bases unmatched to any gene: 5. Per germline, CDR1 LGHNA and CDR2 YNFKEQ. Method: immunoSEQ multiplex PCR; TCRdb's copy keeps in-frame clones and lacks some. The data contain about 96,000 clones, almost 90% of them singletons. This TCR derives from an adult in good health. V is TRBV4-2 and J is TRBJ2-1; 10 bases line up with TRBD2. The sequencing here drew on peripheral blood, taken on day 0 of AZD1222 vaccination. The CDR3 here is CASSRLTSGDNEQFF. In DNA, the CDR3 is TGTGCCAGCAGCCGCCTCACTAGCGGGGACAATGAGCAGTTCTTC.